The source of this T cell receptor beta chain is a study of T cells after posttransplantation cyclophosphamide. The germline V gene encodes CDR1 PRHDT and CDR2 FYEKMQ (reference sequence). The CDR3 consists of 17 residues. V trimming: 2 bases; J trimming: 4 bases; junction bases outside the gene matches: 10. Whole-study findings and limits: Recipient CMV seropositivity and CMV reactivation strongly tracked TRB clonality. TRB overlap between skin or GI tissue T cells and blood was limited.

As to this clone: Its antigen is as yet unknown.

This table comes from immunoSEQ multiplex PCR, and its TCRdb copy is limited to in-frame clones, with some not included. The sample has under 25,000 clones, none seen only once; the top ten hold less than 2%. Busulfan-fludarabine conditioning, marrow transplant, and cyclophosphamide on days +3 and +4 were administered. The TCR originated in a young adult male patient who received an allogeneic stem cell transplant from a related donor, was CMV-positive, and had no GVHD. Some T cells may be the graft donor's. The chain carries TRBV13 and TRBJ2-1; 8 bases match TRBD2. Sequencing was performed on PBMCs, taken after allogeneic stem cell transplant with posttransplant cyclophosphamide. CDR3 sequence reads: CASSLFWGLGSYNEQFF. The CDR3, as DNA: TGTGCCAGCAGCTTATTTTGGGGACTAGGTAGTTACAATGAGCAGTTCTTC.